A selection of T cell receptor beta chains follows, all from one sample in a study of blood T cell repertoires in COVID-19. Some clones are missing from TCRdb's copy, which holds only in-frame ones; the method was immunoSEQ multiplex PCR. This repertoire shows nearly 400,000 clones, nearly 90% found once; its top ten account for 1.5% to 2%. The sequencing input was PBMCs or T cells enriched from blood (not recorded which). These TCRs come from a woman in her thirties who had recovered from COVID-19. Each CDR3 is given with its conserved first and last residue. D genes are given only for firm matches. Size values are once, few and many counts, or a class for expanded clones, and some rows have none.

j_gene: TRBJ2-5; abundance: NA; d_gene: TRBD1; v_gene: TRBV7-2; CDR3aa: CASSSYRGLGETQYF
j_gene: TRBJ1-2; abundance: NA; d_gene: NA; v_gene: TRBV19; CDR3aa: CASSPQGIGYTF
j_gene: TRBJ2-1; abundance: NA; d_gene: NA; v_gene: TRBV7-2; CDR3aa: CASSQPGGRSDEQFF
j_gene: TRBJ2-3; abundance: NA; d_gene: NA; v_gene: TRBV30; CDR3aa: CAWSEGHTADTQYF
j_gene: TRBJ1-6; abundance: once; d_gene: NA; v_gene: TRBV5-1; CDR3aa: CASNEGTSYNSPLHF
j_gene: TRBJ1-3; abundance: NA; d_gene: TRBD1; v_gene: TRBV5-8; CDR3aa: CASSLLGQGALGGNTIYF
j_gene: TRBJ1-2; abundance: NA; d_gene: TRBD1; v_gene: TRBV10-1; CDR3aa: CATKNRGRLGYTF
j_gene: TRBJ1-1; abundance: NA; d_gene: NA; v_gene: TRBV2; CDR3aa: CASKRGNRNTEAFF
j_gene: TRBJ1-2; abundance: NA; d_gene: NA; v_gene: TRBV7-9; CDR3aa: CASSFNSQYGYTF
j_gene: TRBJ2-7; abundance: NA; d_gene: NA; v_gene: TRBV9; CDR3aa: CASSSQPQTSYEQYF